This T cell receptor (beta chain) was sequenced in a study of glioma-infiltrating T cells after dendritic cell vaccination. Findings of the study overall: Patients with more pretreatment TILs had longer time to progression and survival.

The length of the CDR3 is 14 residues. V lost 0 bases to trimming and J lost 5 bases, with 10 bases between them. Germline V gives CDR1 LGHNA, CDR2 YNFKEQ. On this clone itself: Its antigen is unidentified.

Only patients with spare fresh-frozen tumor and over two years of follow-up were included. This table comes from immunoSEQ multiplex PCR, and its TCRdb copy is limited to in-frame clones, with some not included. The profile shows under 100,000 clones, about 90% of them singletons. Sequenced here: blood, sampled before dendritic cell vaccination. The receptor's source is a human donor with glioblastoma. The chain has TRBV4-2 and TRBJ1-1; a weak D match, TRBD1 (5 bases). As DNA, the CDR3 is TGTGCCAGCAGCCAAGATCCGGGGGTTACTGAAGCTTTCTTT. Its protein is CASSQDPGVTEAFF.